This T cell receptor beta chain was sequenced during a study of tumor-infiltrating lymphocytes in primary liver carcinoma. Germline values: CDR1 SGHRS, CDR2 YFSETQ. CDR3 length: 15 residues. V was clipped by 7 bases and J by 0 bases, with 15 bases between them. TCR beta cDNA was reverse-transcribed from roughly 520 ng of total RNA. The reaction used a constant-region primer and ProtoScript II reverse transcriptase. Nested multiplex PCR, run for three rounds with slightly modified ARM-PCR, yielded TCR beta libraries. Researchers ran the first two PCR rounds for ten to eleven cycles each with TRBV1-TRBV30 forward primers and a C-beta reverse primer. MiXCR, applied by TCRdb to the multiplex PCR reads, yields one record per CDR3 protein. This table has 150,000 to 200,000 distinct CDR3 sequences, 85% appearing once. Unsorted bulk tissue (roughly 19-31 mg) underwent RNA and DNA co-extraction. No patient had received treatment, and all had chronic HBV infection.

This clonotype has just a few counts. What it binds is unknown. Broader study findings: Found in all five tumor regions were only about 7.5-25% of top clones.

The sequence was obtained from a man aged 35-49 years with primary liver carcinoma and hepatitis B virus infection. The sample taken for sequencing was tumor tissue from primary liver carcinoma. The chain links TRBV5-1 to TRBJ2-3; perhaps D is TRBD1 or TRBD2 (5 bases each). CDR3 residues: CASRRGSRSTDTQYF. The CDR3 DNA follows: TGCGCCAGCCGACGGGGCAGCAGAAGCACAGATACGCAGTATTTT.